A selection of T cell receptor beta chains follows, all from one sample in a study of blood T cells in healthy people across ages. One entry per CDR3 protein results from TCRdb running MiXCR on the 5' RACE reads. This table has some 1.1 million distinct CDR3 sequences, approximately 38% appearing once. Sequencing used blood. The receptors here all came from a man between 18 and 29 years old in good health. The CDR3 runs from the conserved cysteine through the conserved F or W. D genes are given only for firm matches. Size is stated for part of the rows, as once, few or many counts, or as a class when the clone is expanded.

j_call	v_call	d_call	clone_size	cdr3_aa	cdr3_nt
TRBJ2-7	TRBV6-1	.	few	CASSETPYEQYF	TGTGCCAGCAGTGAAACCCCCTACGAGCAGTACTTC
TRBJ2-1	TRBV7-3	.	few	CASSLIPTGPNEQFF	TGTGCCAGCAGCTTAATCCCGACTGGGCCGAATGAGCAGTTCTTC
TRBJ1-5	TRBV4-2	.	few	CASSQVVGTNQPQHF	TGTGCCAGCAGCCAAGTGGTGGGGACCAATCAGCCCCAGCATTTT
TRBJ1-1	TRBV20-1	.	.	CSASKPGFDPEAFF	TGCAGTGCTAGTAAACCGGGATTTGACCCTGAAGCTTTCTTT
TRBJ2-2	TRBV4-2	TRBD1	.	CASSHPPTGKDTGELFF	TGTGCCAGCAGCCACCCTCCGACAGGGAAGGACACCGGGGAGCTGTTTTTT
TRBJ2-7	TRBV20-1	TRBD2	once	CSAPGLVGNEQYF	TGCAGTGCTCCGGGACTAGTGGGGAACGAGCAGTACTTC
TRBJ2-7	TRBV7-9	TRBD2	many	CASSLVEAGDPYEQYF	TGTGCCAGCAGCTTAGTCGAGGCGGGAGACCCCTACGAGCAGTACTTC
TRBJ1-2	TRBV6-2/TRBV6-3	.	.	CASSTGRIYGYTF	TGTGCCAGCAGTACGGGACGGATCTATGGCTACACCTTC
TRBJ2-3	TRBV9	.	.	CASSAVRLTYADTQYF	TGTGCCAGCAGCGCCGTGAGATTAACTTACGCGGATACGCAGTATTTT
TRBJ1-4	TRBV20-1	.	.	CSARRSGGGEKLFF	TGCAGTGCTAGACGTTCAGGAGGTGGGGAAAAACTGTTTTTT
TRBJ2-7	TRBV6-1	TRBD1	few	CASTRTGQSYEQYF	TGTGCCAGCACCCGGACAGGTCAGTCCTACGAGCAGTACTTC
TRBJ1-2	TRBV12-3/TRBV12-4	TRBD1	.	CASSLRDREIYGYTF	TGTGCCAGCAGTTTAAGGGACAGAGAAATATATGGCTACACCTTC
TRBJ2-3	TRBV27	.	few	CASSKGGDTQYF	TGTGCCAGCAGCAAAGGGGGAGATACGCAGTATTTT
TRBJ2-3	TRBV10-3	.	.	CAITNGSPWGADTQYF	TGTGCCATCACCAACGGGAGCCCTTGGGGCGCAGATACGCAGTATTTT
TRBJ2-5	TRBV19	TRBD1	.	CASRGTGVVQETQYF	TGTGCCAGTAGAGGTACAGGGGTAGTCCAAGAGACCCAGTACTTC
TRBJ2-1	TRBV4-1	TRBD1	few	CASSEGTGSLGEQFF	TGCGCCAGCAGTGAAGGGACAGGGTCCCTCGGTGAGCAGTTCTTC
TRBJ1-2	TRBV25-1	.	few	CASTHSNYGYTF	TGTGCCAGCACGCACTCAAACTATGGCTACACCTTC
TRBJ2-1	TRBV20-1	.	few	CSPDQDEQFF	TGCAGCCCAGACCAGGATGAGCAGTTCTTC
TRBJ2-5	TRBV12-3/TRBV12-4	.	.	CASSWGEEETQYF	TGTGCCAGCAGTTGGGGGGAGGAAGAGACCCAGTACTTC
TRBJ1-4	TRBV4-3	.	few	CASSQGLGRELGEKLFF	TGCGCCAGCAGCCAAGGGTTGGGGCGAGAACTGGGTGAAAAACTGTTTTTT
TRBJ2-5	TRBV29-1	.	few	CSVGPGNNEQYF	.
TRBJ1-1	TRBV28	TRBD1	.	CASRTTGTGEAFF	TGTGCCAGCAGAACGACAGGGACGGGTGAGGCTTTCTTT
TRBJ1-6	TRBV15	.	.	CATSRVLPAEDSPLHF	TGTGCCACCAGCAGGGTACTCCCGGCAGAAGATTCACCCCTCCACTTT
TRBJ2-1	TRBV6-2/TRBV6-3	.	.	CASSLPPRITYNEQFF	TGTGCCAGCAGTCTCCCCCCGCGAATCACCTACAATGAGCAGTTCTTC
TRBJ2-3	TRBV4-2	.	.	CASSQASIGDTQYF	TGTGCCAGCAGCCAGGCCTCCATCGGAGATACGCAGTATTTT
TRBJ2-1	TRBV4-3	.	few	CASSQDRRGWSSRQHNEQFF	TGCGCCAGCAGCCAAGATCGGAGGGGTTGGAGCAGTAGACAACACAATGAGCAGTTCTTC
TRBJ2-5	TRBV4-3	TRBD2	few	CASSRSGGTQETQYF	TGCGCCAGCAGCCGAAGCGGGGGAACACAAGAGACCCAGTACTTC
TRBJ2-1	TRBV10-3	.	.	CAISESRTGHNEQFF	TGTGCCATCAGTGAGTCAAGAACAGGACACAATGAGCAGTTCTTC
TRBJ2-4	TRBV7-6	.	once	CASSLAYGGLPKNIQYF	TGTGCCAGCAGCTTAGCGTACGGGGGGCTGCCCAAAAACATTCAGTACTTC
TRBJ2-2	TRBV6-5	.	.	CASSYASGPIANTGELFF	TGTGCCAGCAGTTACGCCTCGGGACCGATTGCGAACACCGGGGAGCTGTTTTTT
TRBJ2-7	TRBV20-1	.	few	CSARVPTAYEQYF	TGCAGTGCTAGAGTCCCCACTGCCTACGAGCAGTACTTC
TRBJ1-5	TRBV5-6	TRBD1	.	CASSYGQGRGPQHF	TGTGCCAGCAGCTACGGACAGGGAAGGGGGCCCCAGCATTTT
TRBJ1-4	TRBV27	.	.	CASPLGPWCEKLFF	TGTGCCAGCCCTTTAGGACCGTGGTGTGAAAAACTGTTTTTT
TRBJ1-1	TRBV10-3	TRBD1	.	CAISPTGKGAEAFF	TGTGCCATCAGCCCGACAGGGAAAGGCGCTGAAGCTTTCTTT
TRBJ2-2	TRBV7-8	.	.	CASSLGAGWTGELFF	TGTGCCAGCAGCTTAGGGGCAGGGTGGACCGGGGAGCTGTTTTTT
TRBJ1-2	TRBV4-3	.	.	CASSQDEDIGNNGYTF	TGCGCCAGCAGCCAAGACGAGGACATCGGGAATAATGGCTACACCTTC
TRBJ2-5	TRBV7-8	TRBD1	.	CASSLDRGTETQYF	TGTGCCAGCAGTCTCGACAGGGGGACAGAGACCCAGTACTTC
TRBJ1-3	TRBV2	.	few	CASSERVPRSGNTIYF	TGTGCCAGCAGTGAAAGAGTTCCTAGGTCCGGAAACACCATATATTTT
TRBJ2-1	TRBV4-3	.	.	CASSQDSGQSSYNEQFF	TGCGCCAGCAGCCAAGATTCTGGACAGAGCTCCTACAATGAGCAGTTCTTC
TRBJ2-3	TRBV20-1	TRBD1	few	CSAQQGAGNTDTQYF	TGCAGTGCTCAACAGGGGGCAGGGAACACAGATACGCAGTATTTT
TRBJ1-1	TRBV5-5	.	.	CASSWGDTKNTEAFF	TGTGCCAGCAGCTGGGGGGACACGAAGAACACTGAAGCTTTCTTT
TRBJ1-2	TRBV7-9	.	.	CASSLDSPPSSNYGYTF	TGTGCCAGCAGCTTAGACTCCCCCCCTTCCTCGAACTATGGCTACACCTTC
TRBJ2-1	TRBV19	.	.	CASSYYRNNEQFF	TGTGCCAGTAGTTACTACAGAAACAATGAGCAGTTCTTC
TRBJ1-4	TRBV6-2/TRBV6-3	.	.	CASSYGGGREKLFF	TGTGCCAGCAGTTACGGGGGAGGACGGGAAAAACTGTTTTTT
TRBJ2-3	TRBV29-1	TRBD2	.	CSVRGDYPDTQYF	TGCAGCGTGCGCGGGGACTATCCGGATACGCAGTATTTT
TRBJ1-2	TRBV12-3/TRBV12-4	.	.	CASILGTSTYGYTF	.
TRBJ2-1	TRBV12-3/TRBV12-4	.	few	CASSLQSPSYNEQFF	TGTGCCAGCAGCCTGCAGTCTCCGTCCTACAATGAGCAGTTCTTC
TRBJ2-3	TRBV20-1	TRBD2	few	CSPGLAGVTDTQYF	TGCAGTCCTGGACTAGCGGGGGTGACAGATACGCAGTATTTT
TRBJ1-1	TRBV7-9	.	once	CASIAGTNTEAFF	TGTGCCAGCATCGCCGGGACAAACACTGAAGCTTTCTTT
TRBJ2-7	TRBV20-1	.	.	CSARVTGLRYEQYF	TGCAGTGCTAGAGTCACGGGTCTGCGCTACGAGCAGTACTTC
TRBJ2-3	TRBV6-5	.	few	CASSPSPIQLGPADTQYF	TGTGCCAGCAGTCCTAGTCCGATACAGCTAGGACCAGCCGATACGCAGTATTTT
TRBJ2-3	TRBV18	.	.	CASSPSGHPTDTQYF	TGTGCCAGCTCACCCTCGGGACATCCCACAGATACGCAGTATTTT